The subject of this entry is one T cell receptor (beta chain). Its antigen is unidentified. This sample was taken from a study of CD8 T cells in ankylosing spondylitis. Whole-study findings and limits: Apparently characteristic of ankylosing spondylitis blood was a TCR beta motif (under ten highly homologous variants).

TCRdb fed the 5' RACE reads into MiXCR, producing one record per CDR3 protein. The sample has 200,000 to 250,000 distinct CDR3 sequences; about 18% are singletons. With 2 bases removed from V and 3 bases from J, the gap between germline ends came to 6 bases. The V gene's germline CDR1 is SGHTA and CDR2 FQGTGA. The CDR3 is 13 residues long. The sequence came from a male donor with ankylosing spondylitis. This chain joins TRBV7-3 and TRBJ2-3; D gene ambiguous. Sequenced input: blood, either unsorted or a sorted T cell fraction (not recorded which). The CDR3 protein is CASSLVITDTQYF. DNA of the CDR3: TGTGCCAGCAGCTTAGTCATTACAGATACGCAGTATTTT.